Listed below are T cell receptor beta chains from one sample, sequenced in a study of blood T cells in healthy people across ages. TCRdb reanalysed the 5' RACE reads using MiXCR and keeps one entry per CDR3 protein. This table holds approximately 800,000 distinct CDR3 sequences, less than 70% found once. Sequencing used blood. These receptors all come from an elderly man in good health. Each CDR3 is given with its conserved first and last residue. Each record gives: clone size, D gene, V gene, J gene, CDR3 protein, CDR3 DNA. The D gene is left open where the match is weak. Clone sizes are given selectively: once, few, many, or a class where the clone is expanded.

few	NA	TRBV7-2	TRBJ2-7	CASRRAGVRQYF	TGTGCCAGCAGACGCGCTGGGGTAAGGCAGTACTTC
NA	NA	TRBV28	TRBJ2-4	CASSWGTGAKNTQYF	TGTGCCAGCAGTTGGGGAACGGGAGCCAAAAACACTCAGTACTTC
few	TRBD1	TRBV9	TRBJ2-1	CASEKGDSSYNEQFF	TGTGCCAGCGAAAAGGGGGACAGCTCCTACAATGAGCAGTTCTTC
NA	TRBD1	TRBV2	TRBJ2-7	CASSEAEGAGYEQYF	TGTGCCAGCAGTGAAGCTGAGGGGGCTGGCTACGAGCAGTACTTC
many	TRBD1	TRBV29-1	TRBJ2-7	CSVSLTGEKYF	TGCAGCGTTTCCCTGACAGGGGAGAAGTACTTC
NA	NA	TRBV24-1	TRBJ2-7	CATSDADFYEQYF	TGTGCCACCAGTGACGCGGACTTTTACGAGCAGTACTTC
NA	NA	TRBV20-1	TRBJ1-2	CSARGGQGAIYYGYTF	TGCAGTGCTCGAGGGGGGCAGGGAGCTATATACTATGGCTACACCTTC
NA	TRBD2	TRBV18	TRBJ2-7	CASSPPNSGSYFEQYF	TGTGCCAGCTCACCACCGAATAGCGGGAGTTATTTCGAGCAGTACTTC
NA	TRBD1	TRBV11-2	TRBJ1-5	CASSVGDRSGPQHF	TGTGCCAGCAGCGTAGGGGACAGGTCCGGGCCCCAGCATTTT
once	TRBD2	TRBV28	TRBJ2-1	CASTSGASGYNEQFF	TGTGCCAGCACCAGCGGGGCTAGCGGATACAATGAGCAGTTCTTC
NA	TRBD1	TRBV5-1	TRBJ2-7	CASSFDRGASGFAYEQYF	TGCGCCAGCAGCTTCGACAGGGGGGCTAGCGGCTTTGCCTACGAGCAGTACTTC
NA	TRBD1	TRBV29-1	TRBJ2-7	CSVEDRGRPQLNERYF	TGCAGCGTTGAGGACAGGGGGCGTCCCCAGTTGAACGAGCGGTACTTC
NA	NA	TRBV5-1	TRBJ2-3	CASGTTDTQYF	TGCGCCAGCGGGACCACAGATACGCAGTATTTT
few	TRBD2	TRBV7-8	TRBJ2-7	CASSSLPSGRAYEQYF	TGTGCCAGCAGCAGCCTCCCTAGCGGGAGAGCCTACGAGCAGTACTTC
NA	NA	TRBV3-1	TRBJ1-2	CASTPGGQNYGYTF	TGTGCCAGCACACCCGGGGGGCAAAACTATGGCTACACCTTC
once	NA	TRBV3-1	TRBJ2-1	CASSLREGSYNEQFF	TGTGCCAGCAGCCTTCGGGAAGGCTCCTACAATGAGCAGTTCTTC
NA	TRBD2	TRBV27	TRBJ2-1	CASSSRSGGSYNEQFF	TGTGCCAGCAGTTCGCGGAGCGGGGGCTCCTACAATGAGCAGTTCTTC
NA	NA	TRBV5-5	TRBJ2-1	CATNGGRASYNEQFF	TGTGCCACCAATGGTGGCAGGGCATCCTACAATGAGCAGTTCTTC
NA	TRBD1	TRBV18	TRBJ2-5	CASGTGPREQYF	TGTGCCAGTGGGACAGGGCCAAGGGAGCAGTACTTC
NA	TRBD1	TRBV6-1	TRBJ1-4	CASRQGDVVGEKLFF	TGTGCCAGCCGACAGGGGGATGTCGTAGGTGAAAAACTGTTTTTT
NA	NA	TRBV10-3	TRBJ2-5	CAIKGGEGQETQYF	TGTGCCATCAAGGGGGGCGAGGGGCAAGAGACCCAGTACTTC
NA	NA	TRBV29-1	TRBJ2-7	CSSNGMVGGSYNEQYF	TGCAGCTCAAACGGGATGGTCGGAGGTTCCTACAATGAGCAGTACTTC
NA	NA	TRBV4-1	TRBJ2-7	CASSPGGNTPYEQYF	TGCGCCAGCAGCCCAGGTGGAAACACCCCCTACGAGCAGTACTTC
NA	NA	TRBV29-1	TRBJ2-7	CSVEDPGQEQYF	TGCAGCGTTGAAGATCCTGGGCAAGAGCAGTACTTC
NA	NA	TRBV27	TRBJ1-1	CASTSGGGWGTEAFF	TGTGCCAGCACCTCGGGGGGGGGCTGGGGCACTGAAGCTTTCTTT
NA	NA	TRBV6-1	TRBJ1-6	CASREMRDNSPLHF	TGTGCCAGCAGGGAAATGAGGGATAATTCACCCCTCCACTTT
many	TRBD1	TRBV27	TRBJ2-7	CASSFRPPGQGYEQYF	TGTGCCAGCAGTTTTCGACCTCCGGGACAGGGGTACGAGCAGTACTTC
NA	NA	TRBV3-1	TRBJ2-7	CASSQSLEQYF	TGTGCCAGCAGCCAATCCCTCGAGCAGTACTTC
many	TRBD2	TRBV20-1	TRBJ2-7	CSARAPASGVYEQYF	TGCAGTGCTAGAGCCCCGGCTAGCGGAGTCTACGAGCAGTACTTC
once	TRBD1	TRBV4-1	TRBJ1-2	CANSRTGGNYGYTF	TGCGCCAACAGCCGGACAGGGGGAAACTATGGCTACACCTTC
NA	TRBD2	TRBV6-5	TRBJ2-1	CASRRLAGGSYDEQFF	TGTGCCAGCAGAAGACTAGCGGGAGGCTCCTACGATGAGCAGTTCTTC
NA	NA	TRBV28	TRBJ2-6	CASSSISLSGANVLTF	TGTGCCAGCAGTTCCATCTCGCTCTCTGGGGCCAACGTCCTGACTTTC
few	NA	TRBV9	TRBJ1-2	CASSVGAGRGYTF	TGTGCCAGCAGCGTAGGGGCAGGACGAGGCTACACCTTC
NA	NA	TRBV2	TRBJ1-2	CASSEDPGLYGYTF	TGTGCCAGCAGTGAAGACCCAGGGCTCTATGGCTACACCTTC
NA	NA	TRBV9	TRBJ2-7	CVSSAGSTSYEQYF	TGTGTCAGCAGCGCGGGCAGTACCTCCTACGAGCAGTACTTC
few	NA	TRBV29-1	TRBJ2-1	CSVDPGAATFF	TGCAGCGTGGACCCCGGGGCAGCTACGTTCTTC
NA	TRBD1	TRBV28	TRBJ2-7	CASRTSGQGIYEQYF	TGTGCCAGCAGGACCTCGGGACAGGGTATTTACGAGCAGTACTTC
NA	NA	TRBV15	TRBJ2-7	CATSLGQHSVYEQYF	TGTGCCACCAGCTTGGGCCAGCATTCCGTTTACGAGCAGTACTTC
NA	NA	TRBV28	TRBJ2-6	CASSPTLSGANVLTF	TGTGCCAGCAGTCCGACCCTCTCTGGGGCCAACGTCCTGACTTTC
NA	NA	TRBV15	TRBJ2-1	CATSRPALGNEQFF	TGTGCCACCAGCAGACCGGCATTGGGCAATGAGCAGTTCTTC
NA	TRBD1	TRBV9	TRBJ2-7	CASSAHRDRENYEQYF	TGTGCCAGCAGCGCGCACCGGGACAGAGAGAACTACGAGCAGTACTTC
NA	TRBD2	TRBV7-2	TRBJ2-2	CASRGGMNTGELFF	TGTGCCAGCAGGGGAGGGATGAACACCGGGGAGCTGTTTTTT
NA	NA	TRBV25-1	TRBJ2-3	CASSDQGSADTQYF	TGTGCCAGCAGTGATCAGGGTTCGGCAGATACGCAGTATTTT
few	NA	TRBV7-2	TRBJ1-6	CASSKGVPSSYNSPLHF	TGTGCCAGCAGTAAGGGGGTGCCGAGCTCCTATAATTCACCCCTCCACTTT
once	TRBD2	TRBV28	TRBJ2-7	CASSSSGLGYEQYF	TGTGCCAGCAGCTCTAGCGGGTTAGGTTACGAGCAGTACTTC
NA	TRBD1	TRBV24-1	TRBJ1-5	CATSDATGRNQPQHF	TGTGCCACCAGTGATGCGACAGGGCGTAATCAGCCCCAGCATTTT
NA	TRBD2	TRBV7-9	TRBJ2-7	CASSGGLAGSTYEQYF	TGTGCCAGCAGCGGAGGACTAGCGGGAAGTACCTACGAGCAGTACTTC
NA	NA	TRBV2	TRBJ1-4	CASIDMGVGEKLFF	TGTGCCAGCATCGATATGGGAGTTGGGGAAAAACTGTTTTTT
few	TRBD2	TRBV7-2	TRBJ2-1	CASSAREGTYNEQFF	TGTGCCAGCAGCGCGCGGGAGGGAACCTACAATGAGCAGTTCTTC
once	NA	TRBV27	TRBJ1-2	CASSLRPHYGYTF	TGTGCCAGCAGTTTACGGCCCCACTATGGCTACACCTTC
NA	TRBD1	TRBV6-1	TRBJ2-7	CASSLTGGSRYF	TGTGCCAGCAGCTTGACAGGGGGCTCCCGGTACTTC
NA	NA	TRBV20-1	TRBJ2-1	CSARGPGGSVNEQFF	TGCAGTGCTAGAGGACCGGGGGGCTCAGTCAATGAGCAGTTCTTC
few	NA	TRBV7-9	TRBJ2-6	CASSTRPSSGANVLTF	TGTGCCAGCAGCACGCGTCCCAGCTCTGGGGCCAACGTCCTGACTTTC
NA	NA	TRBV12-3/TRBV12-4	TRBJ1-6	CASAISLGPNSPLHF	TGTGCCAGCGCGATAAGTTTAGGGCCTAATTCACCCCTCCACTTT
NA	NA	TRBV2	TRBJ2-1	CASSDLPQQFF	TGTGCCAGCAGTGATCTTCCCCAGCAGTTCTTC
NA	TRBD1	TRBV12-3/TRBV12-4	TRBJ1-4	CASTPGQGNEKLFF	TGTGCCAGCACCCCGGGACAGGGGAATGAAAAACTGTTTTTT
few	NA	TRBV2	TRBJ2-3	CASKGPTVGENTQYF	TGTGCCAGCAAGGGCCCGACAGTGGGGGAAAATACGCAGTATTTT
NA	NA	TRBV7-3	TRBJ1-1	CASSPKRGTEAFF	TGTGCCAGCAGTCCTAAGCGAGGCACTGAAGCTTTCTTT